Here is one TCR beta chain with its context. Original processing notes: Amplified reference gene primers provided the basis for estimating nucleated cell counts. TCRdb keeps only in-frame clones here, not all; method: immunoSEQ multiplex PCR. V and J calls and clone size come straight from that table; D and trimming were deduced from the DNA. The data show approximately 270,000 clones, 88% seen once. This entry belongs to a study of blood T cell repertoires in COVID-19. Study details: Sites in the United States, Italy and Spain provided acute and convalescent COVID-19 samples. Nucleic acid was either cDNA or gDNA, and it came from T cells, B-cell-depleted T cells, or PBMCs.

Losses at the gene ends were 5 bases for V and 1 base for J; bases not matched to a gene: 3. Per germline, CDR1 KGHSH and CDR2 LQKENI. The CDR3 runs 16 residues. The sample comprised peripheral blood. This TCR derives from a man older than 75 with acute or convalescent COVID-19. The V call is TRBV18, the J call TRBJ2-2; 11 bases are a match to TRBD1. The CDR3 DNA sequence: TGTGCCAGCTCAGGACAGGGGGCCAGGAACACCGGGGAGCTGTTTTTT. It specifies CASSGQGARNTGELFF.